What follows is one TCR beta chain and its context. This sample is drawn from a study of blood T cell repertoires in COVID-19. Across the whole study: Acute and convalescent COVID-19 specimens originated in the United States, Italy and Spain. PBMCs, B-cell-depleted T cells, or T cells provided the cDNA or gDNA that made up the material.

Some clones are missing from TCRdb's copy, which holds only in-frame ones; the method was immunoSEQ multiplex PCR. The top ten clones hold just under 6.5% of a sample with some 50,000 clones, about 90% of them seen once. The CDR3 has 13 amino acids. Trimming cost V 4 bases and J 9 bases; bases outside gene matches: 6. CDR1 is LGHDT and CDR2 is YNNKEL in the germline V gene (reference sequence). The TCR originated in an older man with active COVID-19. The chain joins TRBV3-1 (or the pseudogene TRBV3-2) to TRBJ2-1, with 7 bases matching TRBD1. The sample was peripheral blood. The CDR3 DNA sequence: TGTGCCAGCAGCCTTCGACAGGGTGGTGAGCAGTTCTTC. As protein: CASSLRQGGEQFF.